These 18 T cell receptor beta chains originate from one sample sequenced in a study of T cell clonality in common variable immunodeficiency. Assay used: immunoSEQ multiplex PCR; TCRdb lists only in-frame clones, some missing. Observed in the sample are some 32,000 clones, none of them singletons. Specimen: peripheral blood mononuclear cells. The receptors shown here come from a person aged 18 to 70 in good health.

This clone has a count of ten or more. Read coverage stops 3 residues before the CDR3 terminus; the germline J gene supplies the remainder. The chain uses TRBV5-4 and TRBJ1-1; D perhaps matches TRBD1 (5 bases). The CDR3 totals 14 residues. CDR1 SGHNT and CDR2 YYREEE come from the germline V gene (reference sequence). Partial CDR3 DNA: TGTGCCAGCAGCTTGATGACAGACCCAGGGAGG. This sequence encodes CASSLMTDPGR. The entire CDR3 protein reads CASSLMTDPGRAFF. Combining the CDR3 with reference TRBV5-4 and TRBJ1-1 gives the whole variable domain ETGVTQSPTHLIKTRGQQVTLRCSSQSGHNTVSWYQQALGQGPQFIFQYYREEENGRGNFPPRFSGLQFPNYSSELNVNALELDDSALYLCASSLMTDPGRAFFGQGTRLTVV.

On this clone itself: The read ends 3 residues early relative to the CDR3; the germline J gene fills the gap. The chain joins TRBV11-1 to TRBJ2-7; TRBD1 matches at 9 bases. Germline lookup yields CDR1 SGHAT and CDR2 FQDESV (reference sequence). The CDR3 spans 13 residues. J lost 2 bases, V lost 5 bases, and 1 base had no gene match. CDR3 in amino acids: CASSGTGPYEQYF. The sequenced CDR3 bases are TGTGCCAGCAGCGGGACAGGGCCCTACGAG. Based on the CDR3 plus reference TRBV11-1 and TRBJ2-7, the full variable domain is EAEVAQSPRYKITEKSQAVAFWCDPISGHATLYWYRQILGQGPELLVQFQDESVVDDSQLPKDRFSAERLKGVDSTLKIQPAELGDSAMYLCASSGTGPYEQYFGPGTRLTVT.

In its sample, this clone was seen a few times. With the read ending 3 residues before the CDR3 end, the germline J gene is used to fill in that end. The chain links TRBV10-2 to TRBJ1-1; no firm D call. Germline-derived CDR1 and CDR2 are WSHSY and SAAADI. The CDR3 totals 11 residues. The germline V and J ends were trimmed by 8 bases and 5 bases, with 9 bases remaining between them. This CDR3 is CASLDGTEAFF. CDR3 bases read: TGCGCCAGCCTCGACGGGACTGAA.

This clone was seen many times. The read terminates 3 residues ahead of where the CDR3 ends, so the germline J gene completes it. V is TRBV30 and J is TRBJ1-2; D is unclear. The V end was cut by 1 base, the J end by 5 bases, with 14 bases between. The CDR3 is 14 residues long. Germline loops: CDR1 GTSNPN, CDR2 SVGIG (reference sequence). The sequenced CDR3 bases are TGTGCCTGGAGTGCACCCCCCCTAAGTTATGGC. This gives the protein CAWSAPPLSYG. The complete CDR3 sequence is CAWSAPPLSYGYTF.

This clone has a count of ten or more. From the germline J gene comes the end of the CDR3, since the read stops 3 residues before it. J is TRBJ1-1 and V is TRBV5-1; unclear D gene. Germline assignment: CDR1 SGHRS and CDR2 YFSETQ. The V end lost 4 bases, the J end lost 4 bases, and 17 bases lay between the germline ends. The CDR3 totals 15 residues. CDR3: CASSTFGERGTEAFF. The covered CDR3 bases are TGCGCCAGCAGCACCTTCGGAGAACGGGGCACTGAA. Drawing the rest from reference TRBV5-1 and TRBJ1-1, the complete variable domain is KAGVTQTPRYLIKTRGQQVTLSCSPISGHRSVSWYQQTPGQGLQFLFEYFSETQRNKGNFPGRFSGRQFSNSRSEMNVSTLELGDSALYLCASSTFGERGTEAFFGQGTRLTVV.

This clone was seen at least ten times. The covered CDR3 bases are TGTGCCAGCAGCCCTGGACAGGGATCGAGC. This sequence encodes CASSPGQGSS. The CDR3 as a whole reads CASSPGQGSSYTF. This chain links TRBV5-6 with TRBJ1-2; 8 bases are shared with TRBD1. The read ends 3 residues early relative to the CDR3; the germline J gene fills the gap. The V gene's germline CDR1 is SGHDT and CDR2 YYEEEE. The CDR3 spans 13 residues.

This clone was counted ten times or more. The CDR3 end is not reached by the read, which stops 3 residues before it; the germline J gene fills it in. V gene TRBV10-3 combines with J gene TRBJ2-2; the match to TRBD1 covers 7 bases. CDR1 ENHRY and CDR2 SYGVKD come from the germline V gene. The CDR3 is 14 residues long. The DNA read from the CDR3 is TGTGCCACCCACGCCGACAGGGCCAGTGAAAAG. It translates to CATHADRASEK. The entire CDR3 protein reads CATHADRASEKLFF.

In its sample, this clone was seen a few times. The read halts 3 residues ahead of the CDR3 end, with the missing end drawn from the germline J gene. The rearrangement joins TRBV13 to TRBJ2-7, with 10 bases fitting TRBD2. From germline, CDR1 is PRHDT and CDR2 FYEKMQ (reference sequence). The CDR3 runs 16 residues. V lost 5 bases to trimming and J lost 0 bases; unmatched junction nucleotides: 7. CDR3 bases read: TGTGCCAGCAGCAATGAGAGGACTAGCGGCTCCTACGAG. It codes for CASSNERTSGSYE. The full CDR3 reads CASSNERTSGSYEQYF. Full variable domain (remainder filled in from reference TRBV13 and TRBJ2-7): AAGVIQSPRHLIKEKRETATLKCYPIPRHDTVYWYQQGPGQDPQFLISFYEKMQSDKGSIPDRFSAQQFSDYHSELNMSSLELGDSALYFCASSNERTSGSYEQYFGPGTRLTVT.

This clone was seen ten or more times. With the read ending 3 residues before the CDR3 end, the germline J gene is used to fill in that end. The J gene is TRBJ1-1, the V gene TRBV7-9; 9 nucleotides agree with TRBD1. Per the germline V gene, CDR1 is SEHNR and CDR2 is FQNEAQ (reference sequence). The CDR3 spans 12 residues. The CDR3 protein is CASSLTGQGAFF. CDR3 DNA (partial): TGTGCCAGCAGCTTGACCGGACAGGGG.

Concerning this clone itself: The sequenced fragment ends 3 residues before the CDR3 boundary, so the rest is inferred from the germline J gene. The V and J genes are TRBV5-1 and TRBJ1-4; maybe TRBD1 (5 bases). Germline V CDR1 and CDR2: SGHRS, YFSETQ. The CDR3 spans 17 residues. The CDR3: CASSLEARREGSSPLFF. The CDR3 DNA, read in part, is TGCGCCAGCAGCTTGGAAGCCAGGAGGGAGGGGAGTTCACCA.

This clone was seen repeatedly, ten times or more. The DNA ends 3 residues before the CDR3 does, and the rest of the CDR3 is filled in from the germline J gene. The chain recombines TRBV20-1 with TRBJ2-3; TRBD1 might be the D (5 bases). The CDR3 contains 12 residues. Germline V gene sequence: CDR1 DFQATT, CDR2 SNEGSKA (reference sequence). The CDR3 reads CSARQGNQPQYF. The CDR3 bases that were read are TGCAGTGCTAGGCAGGGTAATCAGCCG.

This clone has a count of ten or more. The read stops 3 residues short of the end of the CDR3; the missing end is completed from the germline J gene. The V gene is TRBV5-1, the J gene TRBJ2-3; no clear D gene. The ends were cut back, 1 base at V and 2 bases at J, with 8 bases in the middle. Germline V gives CDR1 SGHRS, CDR2 YFSETQ. CDR3 length equals 14 residues. Here the CDR3 reads CASSLQAPTDTQYF. The CDR3 bases that were read are TGCGCCAGCAGCTTGCAGGCCCCCACAGATACG.

This clone was recorded at least ten times. The read ends 3 residues before the CDR3 terminus; that terminus is restored from the germline J gene. The chain recombines TRBV29-1 with TRBJ2-5; TRBD1 matches at 8 bases. The CDR3 sequence is 12 residues long. J lost 3 bases, V lost 7 bases, and 4 bases had no gene match. Germline V gives CDR1 SQVTM, CDR2 ANQGSEA. CDR3 region: CSGRQGKETQYF. The DNA read from the CDR3 is TGCAGCGGACGACAGGGGAAAGAGACC. The full variable domain, with the rest looked up from reference TRBV29-1 and TRBJ2-5, is SAVISQKPSRDICQRGTSLTIQCQVDSQVTMMFWYRQQPGQSLTLIATANQGSEATYESGFVIDKFPISRPNLTFSTLTVSNMSPEDSSIYLCSGRQGKETQYFGPGTRLLVL.

The table lists this clone with many counts. The CDR3 end is not reached by the read, which stops 3 residues before it; the germline J gene fills it in. The genes are TRBV6-1 and TRBJ2-7; TRBD1 is a possible D gene (5 bases). Trimming pared 3 bases from V and 2 bases from J, leaving 14 bases between. CDR1 and CDR2 from the germline V gene are MNHNS and SASEGT. This CDR3 is 15 amino acids long. The DNA read from the CDR3 is TGTGCCAGCAGTGACCAGACAGTGATCACCTACGAG. Residues: CASSDQTVITYE. The whole CDR3 is CASSDQTVITYEQYF.

This clone appeared many times. The read ends 3 residues shy of where the CDR3 ends; the end is completed using the germline J gene. Other DNA sequences from this sample encode an identical CDR3 as well. The V gene is TRBV2, the J gene TRBJ1-3; D is ambiguous. The V and J ends lost 3 bases and 9 bases respectively, with 12 bases between them. Germline V gene sequence: CDR1 SNHLY, CDR2 FYNNEI. This CDR3 has 13 amino acids. CDR3 sequence: CASSDRPQRTIYF. CDR3 bases read: TGTGCCAGCAGTGACAGACCCCAGCGCACC.

About this clone: With the read ending 3 residues before the CDR3 end, the germline J gene is used to fill in that end. The chain employs TRBV7-9 and TRBJ1-1; 9 bases line up with TRBD1. CDR3 length: 15 residues. Per germline, CDR1 SEHNR and CDR2 FQNEAQ (reference sequence). Trimming took 5 bases from V and 1 from J; bases not matched to a gene: 5. CDR3 DNA (partial): TGTGCCAGCAGCACTCCGGACAGGGGGAACACTGAA. It translates to CASSTPDRGNTE. The whole CDR3 is CASSTPDRGNTEAFF.

This clone was recorded many times. The read halts 3 residues ahead of the CDR3 end, with the missing end drawn from the germline J gene. This sequence joins TRBV10-1 and TRBJ2-2; no clear D. CDR3 size: 13 residues. Trimming pared 6 bases from V and 6 bases from J, leaving 11 bases between. CDR1 and CDR2 from the germline V gene are WNHNN and SYGVQD (reference sequence). This CDR3 is CASSPGSPGELFF. The CDR3 DNA, read in part, is TGCGCCAGCAGCCCCGGTTCTCCCGGGGAG.

This clone was recorded many times. The CDR3 bases that were read are TGCAGTGCAGGACCGGGACTAGCGGGAGCCGGAATCGATACG. This translates into CSAGPGLAGAGIDT. The whole CDR3 protein is CSAGPGLAGAGIDTQYF. V gene TRBV20-1 combines with J gene TRBJ2-3; TRBD2 matches 14 bases. The CDR3 end lies 3 residues beyond the end of the read and is filled in from the germline J gene. Germline CDR1 DFQATT, CDR2 SNEGSKA (reference sequence). V was pared by 6 bases and J by 6 bases, with 14 bases of the junction left unmatched. This CDR3 is built from 17 residues.